This note documents a single T cell receptor beta chain sequence. Antigen: not known. The data are from a study of CD8 T cells in ankylosing spondylitis. Using its own MiXCR run on the 5' RACE reads, TCRdb lists one record per CDR3 protein. The data contain hundreds of thousands of distinct CDR3 sequences, 10% to 15% of them singletons. Broader study findings: Enrichment of disease-linked clones was reportedly significant in matched ankylosing spondylitis synovial fluid. Made up of fewer than ten highly homologous variants, a TCR beta motif appeared characteristic of ankylosing spondylitis blood.

Trimming took 8 bases from V and 3 from J, leaving 16 bases between them. CDR3 length: 14 amino acids. CDR1 LGHDT and CDR2 YNNKEL come from the germline V gene (reference sequence). The chain combines TRBV3-1 with TRBJ1-1; D is possibly TRBD1 (5 bases). The clonotype originates from a male donor with ankylosing spondylitis. Sample: blood, either unsorted or a sorted T cell fraction (not recorded which). CDR3 amino acids: CASSGLGGDTEAFF. The CDR3 DNA follows: TGTGCCAGCTCGGGATTAGGAGGGGACACTGAAGCTTTCTTT.